One T cell receptor beta chain is described in this entry. The V gene end was trimmed by 3 bases and the J gene end by 6 bases; junction bases not matched to a gene: 0. This CDR3 comprises 12 residues. The germline V gene has CDR1 SGHNT and CDR2 YYREEE (reference sequence). Authors' data handling: Amplification from reference gene primers served as the basis for estimated nucleated cell counts. Clones were sequenced by immunoSEQ multiplex PCR, and TCRdb holds only the in-frame ones, with some missing. Clone size and V and J calls were adopted from that table, with D and trimming inferred from the DNA. The data contain 110,000 to 150,000 clones, about nine tenths of them singletons. The data were taken from a study of blood T cell repertoires in COVID-19. About the research overall: T cells, B-cell-depleted T cells, or PBMCs provided the cDNA or gDNA that served as material.

Recruitment covered about two dozen US areas and drew participants whose ages spanned about 18 to 90 years. Sequencing was performed on PBMCs or T cells enriched from blood (not recorded which). The receptor's source is a man aged 45-65 years who had recovered from COVID-19. The chain couples TRBV5-4 to TRBJ2-3; 8 bases map to TRBD1. The chain's CDR3 is CASSWDRDTQYF. The CDR3 nucleotides read TGTGCCAGCAGCTGGGACAGGGATACGCAGTATTTT. Based on the CDR3 plus reference TRBV5-4 and TRBJ2-3, the full variable domain is ETGVTQSPTHLIKTRGQQVTLRCSSQSGHNTVSWYQQALGQGPQFIFQYYREEENGRGNFPPRFSGLQFPNYSSELNVNALELDDSALYLCASSWDRDTQYFGPGTRLTVL.